This T cell receptor (beta chain) was identified in a study of blood T cell repertoires in COVID-19. In the study overall: Sites in the United States, Italy and Spain provided acute and convalescent COVID-19 samples.

This CDR3 is 14 amino acids long. Per the germline V gene, CDR1 is LGHDT and CDR2 is YNNKEL (reference sequence). Losses at the gene ends were 8 bases for V and 2 bases for J; bases not matched to a gene: 7. How the authors handled the data: Estimation of nucleated cell counts relied on the amplification of reference gene primers. TCRdb's table, derived via immunoSEQ multiplex PCR, lists solely in-frame clones and lacks some. D and trimming were read from the DNA, whereas the V and J calls and clone size are those reported in that table. Here the sample spans some 220,000 clones, 65% to 90% being singletons.

Sample: peripheral blood. The chain links TRBV3-1 (or the pseudogene TRBV3-2) to TRBJ2-7; TRBD2 matches at 9 bases. This sequence originates from a woman aged 70-85 years with COVID-19, enrolled during active disease. The CDR3: CASAEAGGPYEQYF. The CDR3 DNA reads as TGTGCCAGCGCCGAGGCGGGAGGGCCCTACGAGCAGTACTTC.